This paragraph reports one T cell receptor (beta chain). This sample stems from a study of cytomegalovirus exposure and HLA in healthy donors. There are 12 residues in the CDR3. The germline CDR1 and CDR2 sequences are SNHLY and FYNNEI. Deletions cut 7 bases from V and 8 bases from J, with 12 bases between. The PCR ran on 60 Vbeta and 13 Jbeta primers. The protocol was immunoSEQ multiplex PCR, while the TCRdb copy is restricted to in-frame clones and leaves out a portion. The table has under 150,000 clones, roughly 80% seen once. This chain connects TRBV2 to TRBJ2-4; TRBD2 might be the D (5 bases). The specimen was PBMCs. The receptor was isolated from a boy aged 10-17 years in good health and CMV-seronegative. Written as DNA, the CDR3 is TGTGCCAGCAACGCGGGTGGGGACATTCAGTACTTC. The encoded protein is CASNAGGDIQYF.